One and the same sample provided the 10 T cell receptor beta chains below, sequenced in a study of T cell responses to AZD1222 COVID-19 vaccine. The method was immunoSEQ multiplex PCR; TCRdb's version includes in-frame clones alone and lacks a portion of them. Among under 150,000 clones, 85% to 90% were seen once, and the ten largest hold 1.6%. Specimen: peripheral blood, collected 28 days after the second AZD1222 dose. The origin of the receptors is an adult who received the AZD1222 COVID-19 vaccine.

The chain employs TRBV6-5 and TRBJ2-7; possibly TRBD1 for D (6 bases). V lost 2 bases and J 3 bases, leaving 14 bases between the germline ends. Germline V gene sequence: CDR1 MNHEY, CDR2 SVGAGI. CDR3 size: 15 residues. CDR3 bases: TGTGCCAGCAGTTACGGTAGCGTAGGGGGCTACGAGCAGTACTTC. It is translated as CASSYGSVGGYEQYF.

The chain carries TRBV28 and TRBJ1-1, with a weak D call TRBD1 (6 bases). V lost 5 bases to trimming and J lost 1 base, with 11 bases between them. Germline CDR1 is MDHEN and CDR2 is SYDVKM. The CDR3 totals 14 residues. The CDR3 reads CASSPRTANTEAFF. CDR3 DNA sequence: TGTGCCAGCAGTCCGCGGACAGCGAACACTGAAGCTTTCTTT.

V and J are TRBV7-2 and TRBJ2-2; 7 bases are shared with TRBD2. Germline V lookup: CDR1 SGHTA, CDR2 FQGNSA. This CDR3 has 14 amino acids. Trimming at V came to 3 bases and at J to 4 bases, leaving 2 bases not matched to a gene. CDR3 in DNA: TGTGCCAGCAGCTTCCGCGGGAGCACCGGGGAGCTGTTTTTT. Encoded protein: CASSFRGSTGELFF.

In regard to this clone: One junction end does not reproduce the germline sequence, and a read error may be involved. The chain recombines TRBV6-4 with TRBJ1-2; tentative D call: TRBD1 (5 bases). The length of the CDR3 is 11 residues. CDR1 is MRHNA, CDR2 SNTAGT, per germline. The CDR3 loop reads CAISKGHGYTF. The DNA for the CDR3 is TGTGCCATCAGTAAGGGGCATGGCTACACCTTC.

The chain uses TRBV27 and TRBJ2-1; no clear D gene. Trimming stripped 5 bases from V and 8 bases from J, with 16 bases between. This CDR3 comprises 14 residues. Germline CDR1 reads MNHEY; CDR2 reads SMNVEV (reference sequence). CDR3 nucleotide sequence: TGTGCCAGCAGTCCCTCCGGATTATGGTATGAGCAGTTCTTC. Protein product: CASSPSGLWYEQFF.

This clone turned up a few times. The V call is TRBV5-5, the J call TRBJ2-1; TRBD2 matches 11 bases. Germline values: CDR1 SGHKS, CDR2 YYEKEE (reference sequence). The CDR3 runs to 17 residues. V lost 0 bases to trimming and J lost 3 bases; unmatched junction nucleotides: 5. The CDR3 loop reads CASSLAPSGRLYNEQFF. The DNA for the CDR3 is TGTGCCAGCAGCTTGGCCCCTAGCGGGAGGCTCTACAATGAGCAGTTCTTC.

V gene TRBV24-1 combines with J gene TRBJ2-3; possible D gene TRBD2, 6 bases. Germline V lookup: CDR1 KGHDR, CDR2 SFDVKD. CDR3 size: 15 residues. Trimming cost V 2 bases and J 3 bases, with 11 bases left between them. CDR3 sequence: CATSDSWGRTDTQYF. CDR3 nucleotides: TGTGCCACCAGTGATTCGTGGGGGAGGACAGATACGCAGTATTTT.

In its sample, this clone was seen a few times. CDR3 in DNA: TGTGCCAGCAGTTACGGGAGGAACCAAGAGACCCAGTACTTC. Translation gives CASSYGRNQETQYF. The V gene is TRBV6-2 or TRBV6-3, the J gene TRBJ2-5, with D perhaps TRBD2 (6 bases). The germline gives CDR1 MNHEY, CDR2 SVGEGT. With 2 bases removed from V and 0 bases from J, the gap between germline ends came to 7 bases. The length of the CDR3 is 14 residues.

This clone was detected once. The rearrangement joins TRBV30 to TRBJ2-7, with a weak D call TRBD1 (8 bases). Per germline, CDR1 GTSNPN and CDR2 SVGIG (reference sequence). With 2 bases removed from V and 6 bases from J, the gap between germline ends came to 23 bases. The CDR3 totals 16 residues. CDR3 nucleotide sequence: TGTGCCTGGAGTTCTACGGGAGGACAGGGCGTGAGCGAGCAGTACTTC. It specifies CAWSSTGGQGVSEQYF.

The CDR3 region has the DNA TGTGCCAGCAGTGCGGCCCCAAATTCTGGGGCCAACGTCCTGACTTTC. Translated, it gives CASSAAPNSGANVLTF. V is TRBV6-4 and J is TRBJ2-6; the D is unclear. The germline V and J ends were trimmed by 4 bases and 1 base, with 11 bases remaining between them. Looked up from germline, CDR1 is MRHNA and CDR2 is SNTAGT. This CDR3 is 16 amino acids long.